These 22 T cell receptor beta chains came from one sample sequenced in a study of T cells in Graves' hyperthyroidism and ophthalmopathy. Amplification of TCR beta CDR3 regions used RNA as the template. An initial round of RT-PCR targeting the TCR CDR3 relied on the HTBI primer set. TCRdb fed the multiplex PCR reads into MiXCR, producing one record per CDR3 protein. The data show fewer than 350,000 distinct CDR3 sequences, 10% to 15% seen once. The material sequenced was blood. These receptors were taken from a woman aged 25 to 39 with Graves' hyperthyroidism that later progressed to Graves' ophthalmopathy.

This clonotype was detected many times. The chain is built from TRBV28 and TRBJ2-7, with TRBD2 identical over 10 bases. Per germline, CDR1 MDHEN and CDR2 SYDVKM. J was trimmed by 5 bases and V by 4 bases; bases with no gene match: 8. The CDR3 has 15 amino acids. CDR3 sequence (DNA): TGTGCCAGCAGTTCTCCTAGCGGGAGTATTAACGAGCAGTACTTC. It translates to CASSSPSGSINEQYF.

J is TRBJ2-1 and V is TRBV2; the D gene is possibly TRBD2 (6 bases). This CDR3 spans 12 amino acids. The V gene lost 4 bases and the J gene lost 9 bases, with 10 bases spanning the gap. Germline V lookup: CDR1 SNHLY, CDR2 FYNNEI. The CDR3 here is CASSGDGGEQFF. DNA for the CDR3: TGTGCCAGCAGTGGAGACGGGGGTGAGCAGTTCTTC.

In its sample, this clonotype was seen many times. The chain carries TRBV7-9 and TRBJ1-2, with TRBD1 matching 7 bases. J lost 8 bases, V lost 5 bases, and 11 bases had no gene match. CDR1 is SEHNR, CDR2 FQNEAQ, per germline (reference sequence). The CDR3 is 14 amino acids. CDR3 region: CASSQGGRGGGYTF. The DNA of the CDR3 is TGTGCCAGCAGCCAGGGGGGCAGGGGAGGAGGCTACACCTTC.

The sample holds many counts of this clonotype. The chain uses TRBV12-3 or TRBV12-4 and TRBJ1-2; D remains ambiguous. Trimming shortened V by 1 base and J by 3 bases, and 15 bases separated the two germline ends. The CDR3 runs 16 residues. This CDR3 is CASSLGGFRVDYGYTF. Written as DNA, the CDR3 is TGTGCCAGCAGTTTAGGAGGGTTTAGGGTCGACTATGGCTACACCTTC.

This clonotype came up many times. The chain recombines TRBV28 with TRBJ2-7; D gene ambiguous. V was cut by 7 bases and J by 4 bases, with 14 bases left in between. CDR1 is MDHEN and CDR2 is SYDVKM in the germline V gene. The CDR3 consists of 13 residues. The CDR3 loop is CASISSRNYEQYF. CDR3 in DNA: TGTGCCAGCATCTCTTCAAGAAATTACGAGCAGTACTTC.

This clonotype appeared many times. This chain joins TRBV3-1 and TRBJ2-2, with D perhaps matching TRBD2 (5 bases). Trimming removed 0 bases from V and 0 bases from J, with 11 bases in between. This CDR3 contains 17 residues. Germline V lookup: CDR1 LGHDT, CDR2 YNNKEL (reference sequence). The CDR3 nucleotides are TGTGCCAGCAGCCAAGATGCAGCGGCCGCGAACACCGGGGAGCTGTTTTTT. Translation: CASSQDAAAANTGELFF.

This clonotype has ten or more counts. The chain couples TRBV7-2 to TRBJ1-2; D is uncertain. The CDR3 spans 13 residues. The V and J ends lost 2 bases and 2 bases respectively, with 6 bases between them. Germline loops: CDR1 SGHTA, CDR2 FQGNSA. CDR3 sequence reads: CASSLQENYGYTF. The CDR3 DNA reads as TGTGCCAGCAGCTTACAGGAAAACTATGGCTACACCTTC.

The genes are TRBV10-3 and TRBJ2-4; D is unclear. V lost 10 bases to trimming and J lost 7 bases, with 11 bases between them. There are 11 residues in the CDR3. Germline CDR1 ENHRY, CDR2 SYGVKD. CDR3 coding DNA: TGTGCCACCTCACTTCAGAACATTCAGTACTTC. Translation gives CATSLQNIQYF.

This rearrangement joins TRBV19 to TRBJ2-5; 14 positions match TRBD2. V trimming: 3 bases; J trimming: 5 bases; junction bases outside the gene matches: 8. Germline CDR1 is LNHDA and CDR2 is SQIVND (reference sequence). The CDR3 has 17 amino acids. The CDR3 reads CASSIPTSGRARETQYF. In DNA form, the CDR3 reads TGTGCCAGTAGTATCCCGACTAGCGGGAGGGCCAGGGAGACCCAGTACTTC. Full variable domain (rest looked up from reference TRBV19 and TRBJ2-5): DGGITQSPKYLFRKEGQNVTLSCEQNLNHDAMYWYRQDPGQGLRLIYYSQIVNDFQKGDIAEGYSVSREKKESFPLTVTSAQKNPTAFYLCASSIPTSGRARETQYFGPGTRLLVL.

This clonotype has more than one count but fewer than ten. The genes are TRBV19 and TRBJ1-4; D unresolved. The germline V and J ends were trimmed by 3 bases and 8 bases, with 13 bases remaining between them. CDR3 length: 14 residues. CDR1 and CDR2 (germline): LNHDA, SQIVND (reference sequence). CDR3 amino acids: CASSMTGYVEKLFF. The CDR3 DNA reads TGTGCCAGTAGTATGACCGGGTATGTGGAAAAACTGTTTTTT.

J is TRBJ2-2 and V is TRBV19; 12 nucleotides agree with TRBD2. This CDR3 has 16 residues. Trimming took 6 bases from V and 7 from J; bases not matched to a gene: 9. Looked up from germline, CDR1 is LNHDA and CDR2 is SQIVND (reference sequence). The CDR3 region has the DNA TGTGCCAGTAGCCCGACTAGCGGGAGATTGGGCGGGGAGCTGTTTTTT. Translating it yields CASSPTSGRLGGELFF.

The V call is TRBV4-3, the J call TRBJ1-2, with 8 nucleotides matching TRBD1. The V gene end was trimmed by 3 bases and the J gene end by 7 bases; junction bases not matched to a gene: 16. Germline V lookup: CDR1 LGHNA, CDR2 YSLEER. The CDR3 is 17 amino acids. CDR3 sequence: CASSQGGSGGERAGYTF. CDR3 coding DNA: TGCGCCAGCAGCCAGGGGGGCTCAGGGGGCGAAAGGGCTGGCTACACCTTC.

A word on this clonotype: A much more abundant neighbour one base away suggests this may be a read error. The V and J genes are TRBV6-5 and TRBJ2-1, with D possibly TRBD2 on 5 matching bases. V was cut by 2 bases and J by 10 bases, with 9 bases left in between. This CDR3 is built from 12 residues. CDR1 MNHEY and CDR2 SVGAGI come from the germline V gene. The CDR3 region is CASSYGGREQFF. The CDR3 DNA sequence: TGTGCCAGCAGTTACGGAGGCAGGGAGCAGTTCTTC.

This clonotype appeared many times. CDR3 loop: CASSVGTTGELFF. In DNA, the CDR3 is TGTGCCAGCAGTGTCGGGACGACCGGGGAGCTGTTTTTT. The V and J genes are TRBV12-3 or TRBV12-4 and TRBJ2-2; D possibly matches TRBD1 or TRBD2 (5 bases each). V dropped 5 bases and J dropped 5 bases, with 9 bases sitting between them. CDR3 size: 13 residues.

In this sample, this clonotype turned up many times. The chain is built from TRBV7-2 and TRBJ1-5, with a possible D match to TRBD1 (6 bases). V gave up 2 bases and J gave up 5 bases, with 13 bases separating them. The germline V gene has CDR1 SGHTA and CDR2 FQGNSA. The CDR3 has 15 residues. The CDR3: CASSLRTVGDQPQHF. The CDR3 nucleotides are TGTGCCAGCAGCTTAAGGACAGTTGGGGATCAGCCCCAGCATTTT.

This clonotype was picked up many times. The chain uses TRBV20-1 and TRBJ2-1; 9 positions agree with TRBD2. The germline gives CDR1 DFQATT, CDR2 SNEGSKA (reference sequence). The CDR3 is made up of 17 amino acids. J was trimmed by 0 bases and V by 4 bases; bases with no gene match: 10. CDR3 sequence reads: CSATKGLARTSYNEQFF. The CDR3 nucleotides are TGCAGTGCTACCAAAGGACTAGCGAGGACCTCCTACAATGAGCAGTTCTTC.

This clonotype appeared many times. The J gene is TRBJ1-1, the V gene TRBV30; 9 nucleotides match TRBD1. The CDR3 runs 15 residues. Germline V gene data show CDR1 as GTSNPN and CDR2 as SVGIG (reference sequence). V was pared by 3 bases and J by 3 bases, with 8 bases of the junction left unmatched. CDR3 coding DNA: TGTGCCTGGAGGGGAGGGACAGGGATATACACTGAAGCTTTCTTT. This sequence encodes CAWRGGTGIYTEAFF.

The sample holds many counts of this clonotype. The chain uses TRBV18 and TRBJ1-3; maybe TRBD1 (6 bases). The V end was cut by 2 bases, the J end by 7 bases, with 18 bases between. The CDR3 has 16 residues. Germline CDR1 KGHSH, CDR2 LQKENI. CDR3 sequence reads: CASSPWSTGGENTIYF. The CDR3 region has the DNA TGTGCCAGCTCACCATGGAGTACCGGGGGCGAGAACACCATATATTTT.

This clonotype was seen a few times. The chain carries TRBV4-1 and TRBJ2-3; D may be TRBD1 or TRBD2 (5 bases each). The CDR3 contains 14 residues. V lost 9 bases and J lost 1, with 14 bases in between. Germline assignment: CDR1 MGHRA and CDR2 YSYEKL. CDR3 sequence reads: CASAMGDRTDTQYF. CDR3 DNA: TGCGCCAGTGCAATGGGGGACCGCACAGATACGCAGTATTTT.

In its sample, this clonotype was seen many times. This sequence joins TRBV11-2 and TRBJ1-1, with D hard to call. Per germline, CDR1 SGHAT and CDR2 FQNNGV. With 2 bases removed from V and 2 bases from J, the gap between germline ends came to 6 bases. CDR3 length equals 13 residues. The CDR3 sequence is CASSLWGNTEAFF. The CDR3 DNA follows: TGTGCCAGCAGCTTATGGGGTAACACTGAAGCTTTCTTT.

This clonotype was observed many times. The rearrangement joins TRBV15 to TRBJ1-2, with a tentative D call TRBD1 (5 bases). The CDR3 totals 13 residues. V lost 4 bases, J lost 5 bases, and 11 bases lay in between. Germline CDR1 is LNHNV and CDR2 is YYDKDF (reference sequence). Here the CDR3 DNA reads TGTGCCACCAGCACGGGGACGGAATATGGCTACACCTTC. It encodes CATSTGTEYGYTF. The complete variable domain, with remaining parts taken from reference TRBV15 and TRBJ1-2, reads DAMVIQNPRYQVTQFGKPVTLSCSQTLNHNVMYWYQQKSSQAPKLLFHYYDKDFNNEADTPDNFQSRRPNTSFCFLDIRSPGLGDTAMYLCATSTGTEYGYTFGSGTRLTVV.

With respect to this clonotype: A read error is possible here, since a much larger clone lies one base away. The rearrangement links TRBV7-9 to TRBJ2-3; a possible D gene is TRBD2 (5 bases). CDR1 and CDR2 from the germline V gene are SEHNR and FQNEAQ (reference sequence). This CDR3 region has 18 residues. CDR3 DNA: TGTGCCAACAGCTACCCGTCGGCGGAGGCGGGTTATAAAGATACGCAGTATTTT. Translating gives CANSYPSAEAGYKDTQYF.